The entry below describes one T cell receptor (beta chain). In the source study's methods: Amplification with reference gene primers provided the estimates of nucleated cell counts. Sequencing used immunoSEQ multiplex PCR; TCRdb keeps in-frame clones, though not all of them. The V and J calls and clone size come from that table; D and trimming were worked out from the DNA. This table has around 75,000 clones, 85% to 90% appearing once. This sample stems from a study of blood T cell repertoires in COVID-19. Study context: COVID-19 samples, acute and convalescent, were from the United States, Italy and Spain. Sample material is recorded as cDNA or gDNA derived from T cells, B-cell-depleted T cells, or PBMCs.

This clonotype was sampled from a man between 65 and 85 years old with active COVID-19. Sequencing was done on a sample of peripheral blood.

The CDR3: CASSMGPSSGNTIYF. CDR3 DNA sequence: TGTGCCAGTAGTATGGGCCCGAGCTCTGGAAACACCATATATTTT. The chain links TRBV19 to TRBJ1-3; no definite D call. There are 15 residues in the CDR3. Trimming removed 3 bases at V and 0 bases at J, with 9 bases between. Looked up from germline, CDR1 is LNHDA and CDR2 is SQIVND (reference sequence).